This entry features one T cell receptor (beta chain) sequence. Its antigen is unknown. No clone much larger than this one lies a single base away; base qualities are absent. These data belong to a study of graft-versus-host responses after intestinal transplantation (dated by TCRdb to the early 2020s). Looking at the study overall: The transplants that recipients got were multivisceral, liver-intestinal, or isolated intestinal. All recipients received anti-thymocyte globulin induction followed by maintenance tacrolimus and steroids for roughly three years. After intestinal transplantation, graft-versus-host and host-versus-graft alloreactive T cell clones in the graft, circulation and bone marrow were tracked using bulk TCR-beta CDR3 sequencing. Alloreactive clones were identified by sequencing pre-transplant mixed lymphocyte reaction products and comparing these products with unstimulated pre-transplant donor and recipient T cells. The cohort enrolled about two dozen intestinal transplant recipients, one of whom was a retransplant, and a few patients without pretransplant specimens were excluded. Donor T cell macrochimerism was defined as a peak of at least 4% donor T cells among recipient peripheral blood mononuclear cells. Rather than going through the commercial service, samples from a few later patients were sequenced in-house on an Illumina MiSeq and processed with MiXCR. The full study reports these points: Conclusions were limited by the relatively low number and heterogeneity of intestinal transplant patients. In patients with donor T cell macrochimerism, the allografts had high GvH to HvG T cell clonal ratios. GvH clones were detected in recipient bone marrow, and some of these GvH clones were observed earlier in ileal mucosa or blood, consistent with an intestinal mucosal origin. Peak levels of circulating GvH clones were associated with declines in HvG clones early after transplant.

Library construction relied on the immunoSEQ multiplex PCR assay. For most patients, genomic DNA was isolated with the Qiagen DNeasy Blood and Tissue Kit and sent frozen to Adaptive Biotechnologies for TCR sequencing. For most patients, genomic DNA was subjected to high-throughput TCR-beta CDR3 sequencing by Adaptive Biotechnologies. In the source study's methods: Adaptive's ImmunoSEQ software was the source of the TCR sequencing data for 15 to 20 patients, while a few other patients were processed with MiXCR and VDJtools. To correct CD4 versus CD8 sorting errors, any sequence found in both subsets at a frequency ratio below 5:1 was removed. CDR3 nucleotide sequences shared between donor and recipient were removed because the origin of such sequences could not be assigned. Alloreactive clones required at least 2-fold expansion over unstimulated cells and minimum CFSE-low frequency of 0.002% (template counts) or 0.001% (read counts). A clone was considered mappable if detected in the sequenced pre-transplant spleen, lymph node, or MLR CFSE-low populations of the donor or recipient. Cumulative frequency of alloreactive clones was calculated as a percentage of all sequences weighted by copy number. The source is immuneACCESS, and TCRdb retained only in-frame sequences with V and J called. Part of the clones is not carried over; for the studies checked, unresolved V genes explain less than half of this, and the remainder is unexplained. V, J and clone size reflect that table, while D and trimming were determined from the DNA. A total of around 90,000 clones appear in this sample, approximately 92% of them only once. Together, the top ten hold less than 0.5% of the sample.

The CDR3 holds 15 amino acids from the cysteine to the phenylalanine. The kept DNA is CDR3 alone, 45 bases in frame from the first base. The trim is 5 bases for V and 3 bases for J, with a gap of 17 bases between the germline ends. Per the germline V gene, SGHTA is the CDR1 and FQGTGA is the CDR2. The time point label, read with the paper, signifies: cells obtained before transplantation from donor or recipient. CD3+CD4+ and CD3+CD8+ populations were FACS-sorted from unstimulated pre-transplant donor and recipient cells taken from spleen or lymph nodes. The sequencing used unstimulated CD8+ T cells sorted from spleen or lymph node cells, collected before intestinal transplant. The clonotype was recovered from a human donor who received an intestinal transplant. The receptor chain draws on TRBV7-3 and TRBJ2-7, and possibly TRBD1, on 7 matching bases. The sequenced DNA: TGTGCCAGCAGCCTAGCAGGCAGGGGGGTCTACGAGCAGTACTTC. It codes for CASSLAGRGVYEQYF.